The 10 T cell receptor beta chains presented below share a single source sample, sequenced in a study of T-cell reconstitution after alpha-beta-depleted transplantation in children. Unique molecular identifiers tagged the TCRbeta library. Each CDR3 protein gets one entry after TCRdb re-called the PCR reads with MiXCR. Of fewer than 700,000 distinct CDR3 sequences listed, 10% to 15% are singletons. The sequenced sample was PBMCs, mostly from graft donor cells, obtained 360 days after TCRalphabeta/CD19-depleted stem cell transplant. The receptors derive from a male patient aged 10 to 17 who had a stem cell transplant for acute myeloid leukemia, so the T cells may come from the graft donor.

The chain is built from TRBV5-1 and TRBJ2-7, with D tentatively TRBD1 (5 bases). Germline V gives CDR1 SGHRS, CDR2 YFSETQ. V gave up 0 bases and J gave up 5 bases, with 15 bases separating them. The CDR3 consists of 15 residues. CDR3 sequence reads: CASSLGGTGLDEQYF. CDR3 nucleotides: TGCGCCAGCAGCTTGGGGGGAACAGGTCTCGACGAGCAGTACTTC. The whole variable domain, filled in from reference TRBV5-1 and TRBJ2-7, reads KAGVTQTPRYLIKTRGQQVTLSCSPISGHRSVSWYQQTPGQGLQFLFEYFSETQRNKGNFPGRFSGRQFSNSRSEMNVSTLELGDSALYLCASSLGGTGLDEQYFGPGTRLTVT.

V gene TRBV6-2 or TRBV6-3 combines with J gene TRBJ2-7, with 9 bases fitting TRBD2. V lost 8 bases to trimming and J lost 4 bases; unmatched junction nucleotides: 21. CDR1 is MNHEY, CDR2 SVGEGT, per germline. This CDR3 has 18 amino acids. As DNA, the CDR3 is TGTGCCAGCTTAGCCAGGGGTATCTATAGCGGGAGCGGATACGAGCAGTACTTC. The encoded protein is CASLARGIYSGSGYEQYF.

This clonotype was seen ten or more times. The chain couples TRBV7-8 to TRBJ1-1; D unclear. This CDR3 comprises 13 residues. Germline V CDR1 and CDR2: SGHVS, FQNEAQ. V was trimmed by 0 bases and J by 3 bases, leaving 5 bases between them. CDR3 sequence reads: CASSLAVDTEAFF. The CDR3 DNA is TGTGCCAGCAGCTTAGCCGTGGACACTGAAGCTTTCTTT.

There are a few counts of this clonotype. This sequence joins TRBV29-1 and TRBJ2-2; D is undetermined. The CDR3 spans 15 residues. V lost 3 bases to trimming and J lost 6 bases, with 17 bases between them. CDR1 SQVTM and CDR2 ANQGSEA come from the germline V gene. CDR3 protein: CSVEMAQQAAGELFF. CDR3 DNA: TGCAGCGTTGAGATGGCACAGCAGGCCGCCGGGGAGCTGTTTTTT.

This clonotype showed up many times. This sequence joins TRBV7-6 and TRBJ2-5; the match to TRBD2 covers 8 bases. CDR1 is SGHVS, CDR2 FNYEAQ, per germline. Trimming took 0 bases from V and 3 from J; bases not matched to a gene: 6. The CDR3 length is 16 residues. The CDR3 spells CASSLAPGGLEETQYF. The CDR3 DNA reads as TGTGCCAGCAGCTTAGCGCCGGGGGGGCTCGAAGAGACCCAGTACTTC.

J is TRBJ2-7 and V is TRBV10-3; D is tentatively TRBD1 or TRBD2 (5 bases each). The CDR3 runs to 15 residues. V was shortened by 3 bases and J by 0 bases, with 12 bases between the two germline ends. Germline CDR1 and CDR2: ENHRY and SYGVKD. CDR3: CAISDTGTASYEQYF. The CDR3 DNA reads TGTGCCATCAGTGATACCGGGACCGCCTCCTACGAGCAGTACTTC.

The chain links TRBV6-5 to TRBJ2-3, with 10 bases fitting TRBD2. The CDR3 contains 16 residues. Trimming removed 0 bases from V and 2 bases from J; junction bases left unmatched: 2. Germline CDR1 MNHEY, CDR2 SVGAGI. CDR3 DNA: TGTGCCAGCAGTTACTCACTAGCGGGGACCACAGATACGCAGTATTTT. Protein product: CASSYSLAGTTDTQYF.

This clonotype occurred a few times. The rearrangement joins TRBV18 to TRBJ2-7; D is perhaps TRBD2 (6 bases). Trimming stripped 3 bases from V and 0 bases from J, with 15 bases between. The CDR3 sequence is 16 residues long. Germline CDR1 KGHSH, CDR2 LQKENI. This CDR3 reads CASSPLGSGNSYEQYF. The CDR3 nucleotides are TGTGCCAGCTCACCGCTGGGTAGCGGCAACTCCTACGAGCAGTACTTC.

The chain joins TRBV4-3 to TRBJ2-7; D may correspond to TRBD1 or TRBD2 (5 bases each). The CDR3 sequence is 15 residues long. Germline V CDR1 and CDR2: LGHNA, YSLEER. V gave up 3 bases and J gave up 0 bases, with 12 bases separating them. The CDR3 sequence is CASSQGRANSYEQYF. CDR3 nucleotide sequence: TGCGCCAGCAGCCAGGGACGGGCTAACTCCTACGAGCAGTACTTC.

This clonotype has at least ten counts. The rearrangement links TRBV27 to TRBJ2-5; 13 bases match TRBD2. J lost 4 bases, V lost 2 bases, and 4 bases had no gene match. CDR3 length: 16 residues. Germline V gene lookup returns CDR1 MNHEY and CDR2 SMNVEV (reference sequence). Written as DNA, the CDR3 is TGTGCCAGCAGTTTAGGGGGACTAGCGGGAAGAGAGACCCAGTACTTC. It translates to CASSLGGLAGRETQYF.